The 11 T cell receptor beta chains below were found in one sample sequenced in a study of CD8 T cells in Susac syndrome. After extraction with the RNeasy kit, about 0.45 to 1 ug of the RNA was reverse transcribed using random hexamers. TCRdb recomputed calls from the immunoSEQ multiplex PCR reads with MiXCR, one row per CDR3 protein. Among some 400,000 distinct CDR3 sequences, roughly 85% were seen once, and the ten largest hold approximately 0.11%. Material for sequencing was CD8+ T cells from PBMCs. The receptors were sampled from a human donor with multiple sclerosis.

This chain joins TRBV5-1 and TRBJ2-3; no reliable D call. Germline V gene data show CDR1 as SGHRS and CDR2 as YFSETQ. V dropped 0 bases and J dropped 2 bases, with 10 bases sitting between them. The CDR3 extends over 15 amino acids. The CDR3 nucleotides read TGCGCCAGCAGCTTGGAAATGGAACTCACAGATACGCAGTATTTT. Amino acids: CASSLEMELTDTQYF.

The CDR3 DNA reads as TGCGCCAGCAGCTCATACCCGGGACAGGGGAGCGAGCAGTACTTC. Its protein is CASSSYPGQGSEQYF. The rearrangement joins TRBV5-1 to TRBJ2-7, with 10 bases aligning to TRBD1. CDR1 and CDR2 from the germline V gene are SGHRS and YFSETQ. With 3 bases clipped from V and 6 bases from J, the junction kept 9 bases outside the gene matches. The CDR3 loop spans 15 amino acids. The variable domain in full, completed from reference TRBV5-1 and TRBJ2-7, reads KAGVTQTPRYLIKTRGQQVTLSCSPISGHRSVSWYQQTPGQGLQFLFEYFSETQRNKGNFPGRFSGRQFSNSRSEMNVSTLELGDSALYLCASSSYPGQGSEQYFGPGTRLTVT.

The V and J genes are TRBV7-9 and TRBJ2-1; no clear D. V dropped 4 bases and J dropped 8 bases, with 12 bases sitting between them. The germline V gene has CDR1 SEHNR and CDR2 FQNEAQ (reference sequence). The CDR3 loop spans 13 amino acids. CDR3 nucleotides: TGTGCCAGCAGCTCCACCCGGTCGGATGAGCAGTTCTTC. Translated, it gives CASSSTRSDEQFF.

The chain couples TRBV2 to TRBJ2-1; no firm D call. The CDR3 extends over 16 amino acids. Germline V CDR1 and CDR2: SNHLY, FYNNEI. V lost 2 bases and J lost 3, with 14 bases in between. The CDR3 sequence is CASSEPPSSHYNEQFF. Written as DNA, the CDR3 is TGTGCCAGCAGTGAACCCCCGTCTTCCCACTACAATGAGCAGTTCTTC.

This sequence joins TRBV20-1 and TRBJ2-1, with 13 bases identical to TRBD2. Trimming took 0 bases from V and 9 from J; bases not matched to a gene: 11. Per germline, CDR1 DFQATT and CDR2 SNEGSKA (reference sequence). The CDR3 spans 17 residues. This chain's CDR3 is CSAREFRLAGGGTEQFF. The CDR3 nucleotides are TGCAGTGCTAGAGAATTTAGACTAGCGGGAGGTGGCACTGAGCAGTTCTTC.

V usage is TRBV4-1 and J usage is TRBJ1-1, with unresolved D. The CDR3 consists of 14 residues. Deletions cut 3 bases from V and 7 bases from J, with 15 bases between. CDR1 MGHRA and CDR2 YSYEKL come from the germline V gene. The CDR3 loop is CASSQDAGWDEAFF. The CDR3 region has the DNA TGCGCCAGCAGCCAGGATGCCGGGTGGGATGAAGCTTTCTTT.

V and J are TRBV11-2 and TRBJ2-3; D perhaps matches TRBD2 (6 bases). V lost 5 bases and J lost 14, with 23 bases in between. The CDR3 is 14 residues long. Looked up from germline, CDR1 is SGHAT and CDR2 is FQNNGV. The CDR3 loop reads CASSQGLHQRWLYF. For the CDR3, the DNA is TGTGCCAGCAGCCAGGGACTCCACCAGCGTTGGTTGTATTTT.

The rearrangement uses TRBV25-1 and TRBJ2-1; 13 bases are shared with TRBD2. The CDR3 covers 15 residues. Germline-derived CDR1 and CDR2 are MGHDK and SYGVNS. With V trimmed by 8 bases and J by 3 bases, 4 bases remained unmatched. CDR3 sequence: CASGGTSGIYNEQFF. CDR3 nucleotides: TGTGCCAGCGGCGGGACTAGCGGGATCTACAATGAGCAGTTCTTC. The full variable domain, its missing parts supplied by reference TRBV25-1 and TRBJ2-1, is EADIYQTPRYLVIGTGKKITLECSQTMGHDKMYWYQQDPGMELHLIHYSYGVNSTEKGDLSSESTVSRIRTEHFPLTLESARPSHTSQYLCASGGTSGIYNEQFFGPGTRLTVL.

The V and J genes are TRBV5-1 and TRBJ2-3, with 7 positions matching TRBD2. V shed 3 bases and J 4 bases; nucleotides not matched to a gene: 11. This CDR3 contains 16 residues. Germline CDR1 SGHRS, CDR2 YFSETQ. CDR3 DNA: TGCGCCAGCAGCTCCCCGAGCGGGGAGACGGCAGATACGCAGTATTTT. The encoded protein is CASSSPSGETADTQYF.

This clonotype was seen once. This sequence joins TRBV2 and TRBJ2-5; D gene uncertain. Germline V CDR1 and CDR2: SNHLY, FYNNEI. Deletions cut 7 bases from V and 4 bases from J, with 4 bases between. The CDR3 has 10 amino acids. The CDR3 sequence is CASIRETQYF. The CDR3 nucleotides are TGTGCCAGCATCAGAGAGACCCAGTACTTC.

The chain couples TRBV15 to TRBJ2-2; the D call may be TRBD1 or TRBD2 (5 bases each). Deletions cut 6 bases from V and 4 bases from J, with 18 bases between. CDR1 and CDR2 (germline): LNHNV, YYDKDF (reference sequence). The CDR3 sequence is 16 residues long. In DNA, the CDR3 is TGTGCCACCAGTCACGGGACCCCCTCGGGCACCGGGGAGCTGTTTTTT. Translating gives CATSHGTPSGTGELFF.